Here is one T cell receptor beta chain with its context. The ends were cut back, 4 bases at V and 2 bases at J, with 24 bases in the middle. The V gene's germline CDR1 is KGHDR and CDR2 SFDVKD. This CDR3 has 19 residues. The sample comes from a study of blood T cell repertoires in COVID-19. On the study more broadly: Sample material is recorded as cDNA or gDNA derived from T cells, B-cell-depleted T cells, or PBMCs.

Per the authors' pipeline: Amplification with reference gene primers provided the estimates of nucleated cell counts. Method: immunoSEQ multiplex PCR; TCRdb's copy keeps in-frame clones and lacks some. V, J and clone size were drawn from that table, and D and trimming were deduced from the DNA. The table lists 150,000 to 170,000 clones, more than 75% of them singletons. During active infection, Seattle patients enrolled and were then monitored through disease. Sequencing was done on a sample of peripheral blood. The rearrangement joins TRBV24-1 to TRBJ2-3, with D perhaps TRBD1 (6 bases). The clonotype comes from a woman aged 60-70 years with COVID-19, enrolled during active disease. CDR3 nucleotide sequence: TGTGCCACCAGTGACCCTATTTTGGGACAAGTCCGGTCCACAGATACGCAGTATTTT. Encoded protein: CATSDPILGQVRSTDTQYF.